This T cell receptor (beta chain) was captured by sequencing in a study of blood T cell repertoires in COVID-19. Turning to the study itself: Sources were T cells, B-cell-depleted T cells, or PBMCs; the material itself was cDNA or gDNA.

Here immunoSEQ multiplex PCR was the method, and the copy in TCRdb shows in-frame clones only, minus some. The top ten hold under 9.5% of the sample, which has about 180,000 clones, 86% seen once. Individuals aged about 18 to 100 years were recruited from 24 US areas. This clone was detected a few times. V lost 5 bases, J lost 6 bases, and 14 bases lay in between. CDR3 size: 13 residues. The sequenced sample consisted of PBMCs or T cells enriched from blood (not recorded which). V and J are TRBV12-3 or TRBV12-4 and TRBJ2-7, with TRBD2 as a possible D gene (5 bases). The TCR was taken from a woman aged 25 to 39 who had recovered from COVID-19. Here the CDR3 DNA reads TGTGCCAGCAGTCCCGGGATCGTCGGCGAGCAGTACTTC. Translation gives CASSPGIVGEQYF.